These 15 T cell receptor beta chains originate from one sample sequenced in a study of chemoradiotherapy in HPV16-positive cancers. Profiled with immunoSEQ multiplex PCR; TCRdb holds only in-frame clones, not every one. The data hold 20,000 to 25,000 clones, with around 87% observed a single time. This specimen consisted of blood, obtained from a patient who underwent chemoradiotherapy. The receptors were gathered from a human donor with HPV-associated anogenital cancer.

J is TRBJ1-5 and V is TRBV28, with TRBD1 identical over 7 bases. This CDR3 is built from 17 residues. V gave up 6 bases and J gave up 6 bases; unmatched junction bases: 17. Germline-derived CDR1 and CDR2 are MDHEN and SYDVKM. The CDR3 sequence is CASRRTTGASFSQPQHF. CDR3 bases: TGTGCCAGCAGAAGAACAACAGGGGCTTCCTTTAGTCAGCCCCAGCATTTT.

This chain connects TRBV10-1 to TRBJ2-1; 11 bases map to TRBD2. This CDR3 is built from 15 residues. Germline V gives CDR1 WNHNN, CDR2 SYGVQD (reference sequence). The V segment lost 2 bases and the J segment 7 bases; nucleotides outside the gene matches: 4. CDR3 sequence: CASSEGTSGRNEQFF. CDR3 sequence (DNA): TGCGCCAGCAGTGAGGGGACTAGCGGAAGGAATGAGCAGTTCTTC.

V is TRBV13 and J is TRBJ2-3; 8 bases align to TRBD2. V lost 5 bases to trimming and J lost 6 bases; unmatched junction nucleotides: 16. Germline V gene lookup returns CDR1 PRHDT and CDR2 FYEKMQ (reference sequence). The CDR3 runs to 17 residues. The CDR3, as DNA: TGTGCCAGCAGCCCCACAACCGGACTAGCTCGAAGGGATACGCAGTATTTT. It yields the protein CASSPTTGLARRDTQYF.

Of note for this clone: The same CDR3 can be traced to other DNA sequences in this sample. The gene calls are TRBV2 and TRBJ1-1; the D is unclear. Between the trimmed V and J ends, which lost 4 bases and 0 bases, there was a span of 9 bases. Germline V gene data show CDR1 as SNHLY and CDR2 as FYNNEI. The CDR3 has 14 amino acids. CDR3 protein: CASSAGRMNTEAFF. The CDR3 nucleotides are TGTGCCAGCAGTGCTGGGAGAATGAACACTGAAGCTTTCTTT.

The chain uses TRBV7-9 and TRBJ2-7; D unclear. CDR1 SEHNR and CDR2 FQNEAQ come from the germline V gene (reference sequence). V lost 5 bases and J lost 0, with 11 bases in between. CDR3 length equals 14 residues. The CDR3 protein is CASSPELSSYEQYF. CDR3 coding DNA: TGTGCCAGCAGCCCTGAGTTGAGCTCCTACGAGCAGTACTTC.

This chain links TRBV6-4 with TRBJ2-3; D possibly matches TRBD1 or TRBD2 (5 bases each). Germline V gene lookup returns CDR1 MRHNA and CDR2 SNTAGT. V gave up 2 bases and J gave up 0 bases, with 9 bases separating them. This CDR3 is 15 amino acids long. CDR3 coding DNA: TGTGCCAGCAGTGACAGGGGACGGAGCACAGATACGCAGTATTTT. Translated: CASSDRGRSTDTQYF.

The J gene is TRBJ1-1, the V gene TRBV15; a possible D gene is TRBD1 (6 bases). Trimming left V 2 bases short and J 4 bases short, with 11 bases between. Germline CDR1 reads LNHNV; CDR2 reads YYDKDF (reference sequence). The length of the CDR3 is 14 residues. Written as DNA, the CDR3 is TGTGCCACCAGCAGAAAACAGGGAAGCACTGAAGCTTTCTTT. This codes for CATSRKQGSTEAFF.

The chain carries TRBV27 and TRBJ1-4; 10 nucleotides line up with TRBD1. Germline CDR1 and CDR2: MNHEY and SMNVEV (reference sequence). With V trimmed by 6 bases and J by 6 bases, 7 bases remained unmatched. The CDR3 spans 15 residues. The CDR3 nucleotides are TGTGCCAGCAGCATCCGGACAGGGGGGCATGAAAAACTGTTTTTT. It yields the protein CASSIRTGGHEKLFF.

This chain connects TRBV4-3 to TRBJ1-1, with D perhaps matching TRBD1 (5 bases). Germline V CDR1 and CDR2: LGHNA, YSLEER. The CDR3 covers 17 residues. V dropped 1 base and J dropped 1 base, with 16 bases sitting between them. In nucleotides, the CDR3 is TGCGCCAGCAGCCAAGGTATAGGGGTGTTGTCGAACACTGAAGCTTTCTTT. It specifies CASSQGIGVLSNTEAFF.

J is TRBJ1-2 and V is TRBV11-3; 7 nucleotides agree with TRBD1. Germline trimming cut 1 base from V and 8 bases from J; bases unmatched to any gene: 13. This CDR3 comprises 16 residues. Germline V lookup: CDR1 SGHNT, CDR2 YENEEA. CDR3 nucleotides: TGTGCCAGCAGCTTAGGGACAGGCGTTCGATTTGGAGGCTACACCTTC. Protein product: CASSLGTGVRFGGYTF.

J is TRBJ1-1 and V is TRBV10-3; D is undetermined. V was pared by 4 bases and J by 11 bases, with 20 bases between. Germline loops: CDR1 ENHRY, CDR2 SYGVKD. The CDR3 is 14 residues long. CDR3 DNA sequence: TGTGCCATCAGTGGAGAGGGATCGCCTCTGGTGGCTTTCTTT. Translated: CAISGEGSPLVAFF.

The table lists this clone with a count of one. The rearrangement links TRBV11-2 to TRBJ1-1; 7 bases agree with TRBD1. Germline V gene sequence: CDR1 SGHAT, CDR2 FQNNGV. Germline trimming cut 5 bases from V and 4 bases from J; bases unmatched to any gene: 1. CDR3 length: 12 residues. The DNA of the CDR3 is TGTGCCAGCAGCCCAGGGGGCACTGAAGCTTTCTTT. Translated: CASSPGGTEAFF.

The chain links TRBV6-4 to TRBJ2-5; 11 positions match TRBD1. The germline CDR1 and CDR2 sequences are MRHNA and SNTAGT. There are 15 residues in the CDR3. Unmatched junction bases numbered 4, after V lost 6 bases and J lost 1 base. The CDR3 coding sequence is TGTGCCAGCAGCCCCGGGACAGGGGGCCAAGAGACCCAGTACTTC. This translates into CASSPGTGGQETQYF.

The J gene is TRBJ2-7, the V gene TRBV9; D call uncertain. The ends were cut back, 0 bases at V and 1 base at J, with 8 bases in the middle. CDR1 and CDR2 (germline): SGDLS, YYNGEE. This CDR3 spans 14 amino acids. CDR3 region: CASSVGGRSYEQYF. The CDR3 bases are TGTGCCAGCAGCGTAGGCGGTAGGTCCTACGAGCAGTACTTC.

The V gene is TRBV28, the J gene TRBJ1-2, with 8 bases fitting TRBD1. CDR1 and CDR2 from the germline V gene are MDHEN and SYDVKM. With 1 base clipped from V and 5 bases from J, the junction kept 3 bases outside the gene matches. The length of the CDR3 is 14 residues. CDR3 DNA sequence: TGTGCCAGCAGTTTATCCCACAGGGGGTATGGCTACACCTTC. Encoded protein: CASSLSHRGYGYTF.